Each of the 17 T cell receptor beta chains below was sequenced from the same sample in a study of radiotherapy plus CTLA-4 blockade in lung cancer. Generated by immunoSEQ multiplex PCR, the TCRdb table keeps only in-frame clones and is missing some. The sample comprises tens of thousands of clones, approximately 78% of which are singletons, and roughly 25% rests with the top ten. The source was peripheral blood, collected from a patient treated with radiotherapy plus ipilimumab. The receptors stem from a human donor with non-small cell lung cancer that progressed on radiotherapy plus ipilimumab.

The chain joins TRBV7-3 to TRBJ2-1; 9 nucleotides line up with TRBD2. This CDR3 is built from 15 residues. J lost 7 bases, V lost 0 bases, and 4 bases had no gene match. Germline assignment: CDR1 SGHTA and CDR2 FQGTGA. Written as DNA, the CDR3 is TGTGCCAGCAGCTTAACGGCGGGGGGGCGGAATGAGCAGTTCTTC. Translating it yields CASSLTAGGRNEQFF.

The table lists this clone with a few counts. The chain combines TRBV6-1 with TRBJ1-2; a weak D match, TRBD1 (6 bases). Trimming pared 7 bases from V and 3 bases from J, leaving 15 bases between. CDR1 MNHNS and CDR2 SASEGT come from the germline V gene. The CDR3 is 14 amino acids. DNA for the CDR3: TGTGCCAGCATCGGTACTTGGACAGACTATGGCTACACCTTC. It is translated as CASIGTWTDYGYTF.

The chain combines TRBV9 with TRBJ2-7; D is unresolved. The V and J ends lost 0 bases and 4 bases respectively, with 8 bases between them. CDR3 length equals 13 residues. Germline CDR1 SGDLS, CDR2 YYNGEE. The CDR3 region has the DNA TGTGCCAGCAGCGTAGATATCTCTTACGAGCAGTACTTC. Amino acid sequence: CASSVDISYEQYF.

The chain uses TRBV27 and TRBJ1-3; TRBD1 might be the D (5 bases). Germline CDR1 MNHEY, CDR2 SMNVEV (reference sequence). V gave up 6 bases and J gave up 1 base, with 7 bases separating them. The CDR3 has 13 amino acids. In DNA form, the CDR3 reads TGTGCCAGCAGCCAGGGTTCTGGAAACACCATATATTTT. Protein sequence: CASSQGSGNTIYF.

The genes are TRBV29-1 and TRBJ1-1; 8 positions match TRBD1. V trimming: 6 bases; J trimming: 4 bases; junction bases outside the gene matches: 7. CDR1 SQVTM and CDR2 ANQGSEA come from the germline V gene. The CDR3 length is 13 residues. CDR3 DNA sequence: TGCAGCGTCTTTTCACAGGGGGGCACTGAAGCTTTCTTT. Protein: CSVFSQGGTEAFF.

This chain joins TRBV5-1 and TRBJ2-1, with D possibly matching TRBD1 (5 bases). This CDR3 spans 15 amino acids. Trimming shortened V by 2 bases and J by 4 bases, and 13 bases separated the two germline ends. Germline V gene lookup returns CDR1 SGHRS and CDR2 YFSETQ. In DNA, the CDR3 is TGCGCCAGCAGCTTACAGGACCCTACTTACAATGAGCAGTTCTTC. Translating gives CASSLQDPTYNEQFF.

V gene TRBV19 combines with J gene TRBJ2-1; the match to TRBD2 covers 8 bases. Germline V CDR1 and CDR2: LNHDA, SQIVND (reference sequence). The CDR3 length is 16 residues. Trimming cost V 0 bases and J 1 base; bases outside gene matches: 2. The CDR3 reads CASSIDGGGSYNEQFF. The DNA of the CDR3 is TGTGCCAGTAGTATAGATGGCGGGGGGTCCTACAATGAGCAGTTCTTC.

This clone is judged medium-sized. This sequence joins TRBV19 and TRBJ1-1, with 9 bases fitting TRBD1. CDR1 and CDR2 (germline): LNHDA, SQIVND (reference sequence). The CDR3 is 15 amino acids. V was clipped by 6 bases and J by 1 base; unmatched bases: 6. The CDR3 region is CASSWPGQGNTEAFF. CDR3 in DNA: TGTGCCAGTAGCTGGCCGGGACAGGGGAACACTGAAGCTTTCTTT. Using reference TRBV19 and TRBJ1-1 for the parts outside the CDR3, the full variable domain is DGGITQSPKYLFRKEGQNVTLSCEQNLNHDAMYWYRQDPGQGLRLIYYSQIVNDFQKGDIAEGYSVSREKKESFPLTVTSAQKNPTAFYLCASSWPGQGNTEAFFGQGTRLTVV.

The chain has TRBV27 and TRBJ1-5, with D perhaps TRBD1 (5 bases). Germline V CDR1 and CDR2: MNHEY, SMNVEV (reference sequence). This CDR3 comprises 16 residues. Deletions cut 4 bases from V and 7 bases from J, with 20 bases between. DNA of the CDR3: TGTGCCAGCAGTTACATCTTCAGAAGGGGAAGACAGCCCCAGCATTTT. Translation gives CASSYIFRRGRQPQHF.

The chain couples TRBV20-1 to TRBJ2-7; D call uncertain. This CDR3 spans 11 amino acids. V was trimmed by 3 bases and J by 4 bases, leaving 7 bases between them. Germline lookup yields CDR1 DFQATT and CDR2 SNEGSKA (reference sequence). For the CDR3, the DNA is TGCAGTGCTAGCACAGCTTACGAGCAGTACTTC. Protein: CSASTAYEQYF.

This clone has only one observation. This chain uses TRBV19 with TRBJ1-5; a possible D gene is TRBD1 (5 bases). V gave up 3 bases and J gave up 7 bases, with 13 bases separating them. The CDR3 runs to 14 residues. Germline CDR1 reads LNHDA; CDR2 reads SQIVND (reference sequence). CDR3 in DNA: TGTGCCAGTAGTATGGAACGGGGGGACCAGCCCCAGCATTTT. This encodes CASSMERGDQPQHF.

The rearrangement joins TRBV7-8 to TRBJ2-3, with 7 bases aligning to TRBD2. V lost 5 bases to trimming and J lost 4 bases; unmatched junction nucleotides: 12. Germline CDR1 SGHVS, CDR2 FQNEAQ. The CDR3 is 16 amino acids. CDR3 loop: CASSRRDYEGPDTQYF. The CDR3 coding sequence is TGTGCCAGCAGCCGCAGGGACTACGAGGGACCAGATACGCAGTATTTT.

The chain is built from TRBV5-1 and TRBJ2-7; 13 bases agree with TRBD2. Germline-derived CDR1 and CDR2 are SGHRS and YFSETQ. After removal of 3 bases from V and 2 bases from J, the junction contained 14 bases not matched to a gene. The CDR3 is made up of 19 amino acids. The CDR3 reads CASSWTTGTSGVGAYEQYF. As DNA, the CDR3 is TGCGCCAGCAGCTGGACAACCGGGACTAGCGGGGTAGGGGCCTACGAGCAGTACTTC. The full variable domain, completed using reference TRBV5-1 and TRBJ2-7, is KAGVTQTPRYLIKTRGQQVTLSCSPISGHRSVSWYQQTPGQGLQFLFEYFSETQRNKGNFPGRFSGRQFSNSRSEMNVSTLELGDSALYLCASSWTTGTSGVGAYEQYFGPGTRLTVT.

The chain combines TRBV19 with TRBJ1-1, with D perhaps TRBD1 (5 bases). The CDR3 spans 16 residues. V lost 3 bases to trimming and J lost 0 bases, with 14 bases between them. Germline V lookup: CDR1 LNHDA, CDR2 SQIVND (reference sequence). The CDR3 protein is CASSILAGNLNTEAFF. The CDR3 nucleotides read TGTGCCAGTAGTATTCTCGCAGGGAATCTGAACACTGAAGCTTTCTTT.

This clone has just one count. CDR3 protein: CASSSTGWSNQPQHF. In DNA form, the CDR3 reads TGTGCCAGCAGCTCAACAGGGTGGAGCAATCAGCCCCAGCATTTT. The chain combines TRBV5-5 with TRBJ1-5; D is perhaps TRBD1 (6 bases). Germline V gives CDR1 SGHKS, CDR2 YYEKEE (reference sequence). The CDR3 extends over 15 amino acids. V was cut by 3 bases and J by 1 base, with 11 bases left in between.

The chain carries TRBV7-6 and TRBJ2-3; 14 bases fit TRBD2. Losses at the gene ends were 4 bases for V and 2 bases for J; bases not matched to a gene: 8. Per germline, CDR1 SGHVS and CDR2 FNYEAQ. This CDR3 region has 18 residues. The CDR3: CASSSVPGLAGVTDTQYF. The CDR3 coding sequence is TGTGCCAGCAGCTCGGTACCGGGACTAGCGGGGGTCACAGATACGCAGTATTTT.

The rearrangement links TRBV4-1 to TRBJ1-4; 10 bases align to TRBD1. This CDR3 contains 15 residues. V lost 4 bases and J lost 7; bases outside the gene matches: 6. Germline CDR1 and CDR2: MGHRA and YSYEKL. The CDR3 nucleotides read TGCGCCAGCAGCCCACGACAGGGGGCCGGTGAAAAACTGTTTTTT. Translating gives CASSPRQGAGEKLFF.